The 16 T cell receptor beta chains reported below all come from one sample, sequenced in a study of blood T cell repertoires in COVID-19. Some clones are missing from TCRdb's copy, which holds only in-frame ones; the method was immunoSEQ multiplex PCR. In the table there are 35,000 to 50,000 clones, around 90% of which are singletons. What was sequenced was peripheral blood. These receptors came from a man between 45 and 60 years old with active COVID-19.

The V call is TRBV9, the J call TRBJ2-1; TRBD2 aligns across 8 bases. The CDR3 is 15 amino acids. V shed 0 bases and J 9 bases; nucleotides not matched to a gene: 8. CDR1 is SGDLS and CDR2 is YYNGEE in the germline V gene. CDR3 amino acids: CASSVEVGGGSEQFF. The CDR3 nucleotides are TGTGCCAGCAGCGTAGAGGTCGGGGGGGGAAGTGAGCAGTTCTTC. The complete variable domain, with remaining parts taken from reference TRBV9 and TRBJ2-1, reads DSGVTQTPKHLITATGQRVTLRCSPRSGDLSVYWYQQSLDQGLQFLIQYYNGEERAKGNILERFSAQQFPDLHSELNLSSLELGDSALYFCASSVEVGGGSEQFFGPGTRLTVL.

This clone was detected only a few times. The V gene is TRBV4-2, the J gene TRBJ2-7, with 12 positions matching TRBD2. The germline CDR1 and CDR2 sequences are LGHNA and YNFKEQ. V lost 0 bases to trimming and J lost 6 bases; unmatched junction nucleotides: 9. The CDR3 length is 17 residues. The CDR3 coding sequence is TGTGCCAGCAGCCAAGAGTCGTCTAGCGGGGGGGCCGGCGAGCAGTACTTC. Translating gives CASSQESSSGGAGEQYF.

The chain uses TRBV28 and TRBJ2-1; perhaps TRBD2 as D (6 bases). CDR1 MDHEN and CDR2 SYDVKM come from the germline V gene. This CDR3 is 14 amino acids long. Trimming left V 8 bases short and J 2 bases short, with 13 bases between. The CDR3 coding sequence is TGTGCCAGCTCCGTGGGGGGTCCCTACAATGAGCAGTTCTTC. This sequence encodes CASSVGGPYNEQFF. The whole variable domain, filled in from reference TRBV28 and TRBJ2-1, reads DVKVTQSSRYLVKRTGEKVFLECVQDMDHENMFWYRQDPGLGLRLIYFSYDVKMKEKGDIPEGYSVSREKKERFSLILESASTNQTSMYLCASSVGGPYNEQFFGPGTRLTVL.

The chain couples TRBV18 to TRBJ1-1, with D perhaps matching TRBD1 (6 bases). Trimming shortened V by 4 bases and J by 5 bases, and 14 bases separated the two germline ends. Germline V gene sequence: CDR1 KGHSH, CDR2 LQKENI. The CDR3 sequence is 14 residues long. The CDR3 DNA follows: TGTGCCAGCTCACTACAGGGATTGGGGACTGAAGCTTTCTTT. Amino acids: CASSLQGLGTEAFF.

The rearrangement uses TRBV7-9 and TRBJ1-3; no clear D. The germline V gene encodes CDR1 SEHNR and CDR2 FQNEAQ (reference sequence). This CDR3 is built from 14 residues. The V and J ends lost 3 bases and 0 bases respectively, with 6 bases between them. This CDR3 reads CASSLADSGNTIYF. The CDR3 coding sequence is TGTGCCAGCAGCTTGGCAGACTCTGGAAACACCATATATTTT.

The chain joins TRBV25-1 to TRBJ2-7; D not resolved. Germline CDR1 is MGHDK and CDR2 is SYGVNS. CDR3 length: 13 amino acids. V was trimmed by 4 bases and J by 1 base, leaving 8 bases between them. The CDR3, as DNA: TGTGCCAGCAGTGTTCCCGGGTCCTACGAGCAGTACTTC. Its translation is CASSVPGSYEQYF.

The count of this clone is one. The chain has TRBV9 and TRBJ1-5, with D possibly TRBD1 on 6 matching bases. The germline V and J ends were trimmed by 1 base and 10 bases, with 18 bases remaining between them. Germline loops: CDR1 SGDLS, CDR2 YYNGEE. The CDR3 has 15 amino acids. The CDR3 spells CASSVRGAAISPQHF. The CDR3 DNA is TGTGCCAGCAGCGTACGGGGGGCCGCAATCAGCCCCCAGCATTTT. The full variable domain, with the rest looked up from reference TRBV9 and TRBJ1-5, is DSGVTQTPKHLITATGQRVTLRCSPRSGDLSVYWYQQSLDQGLQFLIQYYNGEERAKGNILERFSAQQFPDLHSELNLSSLELGDSALYFCASSVRGAAISPQHFGDGTRLSIL.

This clone was found once. The chain is built from TRBV5-4 and TRBJ1-1; D uncertain. V lost 0 bases to trimming and J lost 3 bases, with 6 bases between them. Germline V gene data show CDR1 as SGHNT and CDR2 as YYREEE (reference sequence). This CDR3 has 13 amino acids. This CDR3 is CASSLDSHTEAFF. CDR3 DNA sequence: TGTGCCAGCAGCTTGGACAGTCACACTGAAGCTTTCTTT.

The CDR3 loop reads CAWSVLASGSNQPQHF. Written as DNA, the CDR3 is TGTGCCTGGAGTGTACTGGCTAGCGGGAGTAATCAGCCCCAGCATTTT. The rearrangement links TRBV30 to TRBJ1-5; D not certain. The CDR3 runs to 16 residues. V lost 0 bases and J lost 4, with 16 bases in between. The germline CDR1 and CDR2 sequences are GTSNPN and SVGIG (reference sequence).

V is TRBV6-5 and J is TRBJ2-1, with 10 bases fitting TRBD1. Germline CDR1 reads MNHEY; CDR2 reads SVGAGI. J lost 15 bases, V lost 8 bases, and 19 bases had no gene match. This CDR3 has 15 residues. DNA for the CDR3: TGTGCCAGCGACTCAGGGAAAGCTGGGGACAGGGGAAGGTTCTTC. This sequence encodes CASDSGKAGDRGRFF.

The V call is TRBV3-1 (or the pseudogene TRBV3-2), the J call TRBJ2-1; the match to TRBD2 covers 8 bases. This CDR3 has 16 residues. Germline V gene lookup returns CDR1 LGHDT and CDR2 YNNKEL (reference sequence). The J segment lost 9 bases and the V segment lost 4 bases, leaving 14 bases of the junction unmatched. CDR3 residues: CASSLTPGLVVAEQFF. CDR3 sequence (DNA): TGTGCCAGCAGCCTTACGCCGGGACTAGTGGTCGCTGAGCAGTTCTTC.

This chain links TRBV4-3 with TRBJ1-2, with D unresolved. CDR3 size: 15 residues. With 0 bases removed from V and 6 bases from J, the gap between germline ends came to 14 bases. Germline CDR1 LGHNA, CDR2 YSLEER. CDR3 nucleotide sequence: TGCGCCAGCAGCCAAGAGCTAGGCCAACGGCATGGCTACACCTTC. Amino acid sequence: CASSQELGQRHGYTF.

The chain has TRBV5-6 and TRBJ1-1; D perhaps matches TRBD1 (5 bases). Per germline, CDR1 SGHDT and CDR2 YYEEEE. The V end was cut by 4 bases, the J end by 8 bases, with 12 bases between. The CDR3 spans 12 residues. The DNA for the CDR3 is TGTGCCAGCAGCCCGTATAGGGGCGAAGCTTTCTTT. Translated: CASSPYRGEAFF.

The chain recombines TRBV6-2 or TRBV6-3 with TRBJ1-5; no clear D gene. Trimming left V 3 bases short and J 5 bases short, with 20 bases between. Germline V gene sequence: CDR1 MNHEY, CDR2 SVGEGT. The CDR3 is 17 amino acids. The DNA for the CDR3 is TGTGCCAGCAGTTATACCCAAATTGGAGTTTCTTATCAGCCCCAGCATTTT. Translation gives CASSYTQIGVSYQPQHF.

Only one count was recorded for this clone. This chain joins TRBV25-1 and TRBJ2-1; no definite D call. CDR3 length: 13 residues. Germline lookup yields CDR1 MGHDK and CDR2 SYGVNS. Trimming took off 6 bases at V and 2 bases at J, with 8 bases between the two ends. CDR3: CASSRSAYNEQFF. DNA for the CDR3: TGTGCCAGCAGCCGTAGTGCCTACAATGAGCAGTTCTTC.

The rearrangement links TRBV7-9 to TRBJ2-7; a weak D match, TRBD2 (7 bases). Germline values: CDR1 SEHNR, CDR2 FQNEAQ (reference sequence). The CDR3 totals 14 residues. The V gene lost 1 base and the J gene lost 1 base, with 8 bases spanning the gap. CDR3 in DNA: TGTGCCAGCAGCTTAGAGGGGGGGTCCTACGAGCAGTACTTC. It is translated as CASSLEGGSYEQYF.